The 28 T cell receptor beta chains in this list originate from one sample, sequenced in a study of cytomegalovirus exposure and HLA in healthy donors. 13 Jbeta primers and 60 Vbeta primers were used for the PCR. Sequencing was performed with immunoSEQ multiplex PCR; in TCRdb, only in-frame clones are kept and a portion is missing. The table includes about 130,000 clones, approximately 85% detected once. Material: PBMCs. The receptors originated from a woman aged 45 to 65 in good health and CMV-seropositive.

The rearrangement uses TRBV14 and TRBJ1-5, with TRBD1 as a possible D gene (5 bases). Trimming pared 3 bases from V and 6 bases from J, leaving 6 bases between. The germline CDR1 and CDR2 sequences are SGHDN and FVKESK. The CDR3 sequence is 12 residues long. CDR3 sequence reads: CASSHGGQPQHF. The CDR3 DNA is TGTGCCAGCAGCCACGGGGGTCAGCCCCAGCATTTT.

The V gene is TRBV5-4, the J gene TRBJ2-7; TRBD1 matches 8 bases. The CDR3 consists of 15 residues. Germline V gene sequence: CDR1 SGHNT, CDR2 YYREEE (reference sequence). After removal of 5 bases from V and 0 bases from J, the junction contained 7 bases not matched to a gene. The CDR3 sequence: CASSLRQGFSYEQYF. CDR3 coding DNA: TGTGCCAGCAGTCTACGACAGGGGTTCTCCTACGAGCAGTACTTC.

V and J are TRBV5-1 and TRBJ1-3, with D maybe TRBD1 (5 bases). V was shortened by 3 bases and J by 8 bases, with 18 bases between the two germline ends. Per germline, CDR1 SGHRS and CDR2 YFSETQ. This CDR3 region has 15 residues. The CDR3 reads CASSWGGRSVDTIYF. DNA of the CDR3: TGCGCCAGCAGCTGGGGGGGACGGAGCGTGGACACCATATATTTT.

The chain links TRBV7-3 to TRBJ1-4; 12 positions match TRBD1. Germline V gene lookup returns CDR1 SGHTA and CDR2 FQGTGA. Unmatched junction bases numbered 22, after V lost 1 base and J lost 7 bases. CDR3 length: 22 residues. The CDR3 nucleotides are TGTGCCAGCAGCTTAAATTTATGTTCGTGCTGGGACAGGGGGCCTTACGGTGAAAAACTGTTTTTT. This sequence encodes CASSLNLCSCWDRGPYGEKLFF.

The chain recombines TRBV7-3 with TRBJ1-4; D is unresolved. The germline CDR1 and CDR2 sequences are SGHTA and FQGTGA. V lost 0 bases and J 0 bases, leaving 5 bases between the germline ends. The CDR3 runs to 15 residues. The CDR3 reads CASSLTKTTNEKLFF. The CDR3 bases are TGTGCCAGCAGCTTAACCAAAACAACTAATGAAAAACTGTTTTTT.

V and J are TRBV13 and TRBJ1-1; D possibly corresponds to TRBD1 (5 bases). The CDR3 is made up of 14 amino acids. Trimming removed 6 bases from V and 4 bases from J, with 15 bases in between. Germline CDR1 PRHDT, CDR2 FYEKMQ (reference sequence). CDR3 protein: CASRGTGWATEAFF. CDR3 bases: TGTGCCAGCAGGGGCACAGGTTGGGCCACTGAAGCTTTCTTT.

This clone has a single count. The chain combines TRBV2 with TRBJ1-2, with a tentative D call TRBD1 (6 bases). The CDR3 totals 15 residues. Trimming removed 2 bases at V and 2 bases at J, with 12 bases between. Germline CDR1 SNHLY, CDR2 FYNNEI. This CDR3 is CASSEPGGLNYGYTF. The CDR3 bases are TGTGCCAGCAGTGAACCCGGGGGGCTGAACTATGGCTACACCTTC.

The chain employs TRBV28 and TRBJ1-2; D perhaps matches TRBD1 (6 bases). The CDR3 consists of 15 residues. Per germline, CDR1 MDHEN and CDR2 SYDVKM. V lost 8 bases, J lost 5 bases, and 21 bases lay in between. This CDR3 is CASSTLGGGRYGYTF. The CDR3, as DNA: TGTGCCAGCTCGACCCTGGGGGGGGGCCGGTATGGCTACACCTTC.

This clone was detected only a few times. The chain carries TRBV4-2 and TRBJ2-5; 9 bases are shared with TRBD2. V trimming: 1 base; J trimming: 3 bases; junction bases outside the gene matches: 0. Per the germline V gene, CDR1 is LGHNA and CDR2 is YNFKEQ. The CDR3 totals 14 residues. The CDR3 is CASSQGGREETQYF. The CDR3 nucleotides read TGTGCCAGCAGCCAAGGCGGGAGGGAAGAGACCCAGTACTTC.

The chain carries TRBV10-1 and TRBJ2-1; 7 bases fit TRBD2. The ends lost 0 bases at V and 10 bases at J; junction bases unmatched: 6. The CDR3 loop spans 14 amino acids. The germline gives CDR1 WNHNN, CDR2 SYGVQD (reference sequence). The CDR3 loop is CASSESFGEGEQFF. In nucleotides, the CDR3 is TGCGCCAGCAGTGAGTCGTTTGGGGAGGGCGAGCAGTTCTTC.

In DNA form, the CDR3 reads TGTGCCAGTAGACAGGCCTCTGGAAACACCATATATTTT. It is translated as CASRQASGNTIYF. The chain combines TRBV28 with TRBJ1-3; possible D gene TRBD1, 6 bases. This CDR3 region has 13 residues. V was trimmed by 9 bases and J by 0 bases, leaving 9 bases between them. Germline V gene lookup returns CDR1 MDHEN and CDR2 SYDVKM.

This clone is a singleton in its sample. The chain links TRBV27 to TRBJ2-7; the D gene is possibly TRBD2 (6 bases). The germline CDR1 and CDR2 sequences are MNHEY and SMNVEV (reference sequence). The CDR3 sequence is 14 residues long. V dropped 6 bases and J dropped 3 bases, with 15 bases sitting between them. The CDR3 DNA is TGTGCCAGCAGATTTAGCGGTTACGGCTACGAGCAGTACTTC. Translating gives CASRFSGYGYEQYF.

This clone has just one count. CDR3 sequence: CSVWTSGSYEQYF. CDR3 nucleotides: TGCAGCGTTTGGACTAGCGGATCCTACGAGCAGTACTTC. This chain uses TRBV29-1 with TRBJ2-7, with 10 bases identical to TRBD2. CDR3 length: 13 amino acids. V lost 5 bases to trimming and J lost 1 base; unmatched junction nucleotides: 2. The germline V gene has CDR1 SQVTM and CDR2 ANQGSEA.

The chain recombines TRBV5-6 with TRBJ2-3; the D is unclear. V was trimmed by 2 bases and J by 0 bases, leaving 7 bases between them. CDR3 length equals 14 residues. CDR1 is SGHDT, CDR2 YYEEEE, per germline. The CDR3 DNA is TGTGCCAGCAGCTTTGGCTGGAGCACAGATACGCAGTATTTT. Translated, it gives CASSFGWSTDTQYF.

CDR3 sequence reads: CASSVIATSGGGEQFF. As DNA, the CDR3 is TGTGCCAGCAGCGTGATCGCGACTAGCGGAGGGGGTGAGCAGTTCTTC. The chain recombines TRBV9 with TRBJ2-1; 9 bases agree with TRBD2. CDR3 length: 16 amino acids. Germline V lookup: CDR1 SGDLS, CDR2 YYNGEE. The V gene end was trimmed by 2 bases and the J gene end by 9 bases; junction bases not matched to a gene: 12. Supplemented by reference TRBV9 and TRBJ2-1, the full variable domain reads DSGVTQTPKHLITATGQRVTLRCSPRSGDLSVYWYQQSLDQGLQFLIQYYNGEERAKGNILERFSAQQFPDLHSELNLSSLELGDSALYFCASSVIATSGGGEQFFGPGTRLTVL.

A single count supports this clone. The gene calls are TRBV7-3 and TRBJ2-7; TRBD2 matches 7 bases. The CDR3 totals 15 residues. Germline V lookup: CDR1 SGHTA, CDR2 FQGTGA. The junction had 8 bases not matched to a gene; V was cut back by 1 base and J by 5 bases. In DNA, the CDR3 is TGTGCCAGCAGCTTAAATCCGGCGGGAGACAACGAGCAGTACTTC. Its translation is CASSLNPAGDNEQYF.

The chain's CDR3 is CASSQGRSSGTYLGNNEQFF. The CDR3, as DNA: TGCGCCAGCAGCCAAGGTCGGTCTAGCGGAACATATCTCGGGAACAATGAGCAGTTCTTC. The genes are TRBV4-1 and TRBJ2-1; 7 nucleotides align to TRBD2. This CDR3 contains 20 residues. Germline V CDR1 and CDR2: MGHRA, YSYEKL. V shed 1 base and J 5 bases; nucleotides not matched to a gene: 20.

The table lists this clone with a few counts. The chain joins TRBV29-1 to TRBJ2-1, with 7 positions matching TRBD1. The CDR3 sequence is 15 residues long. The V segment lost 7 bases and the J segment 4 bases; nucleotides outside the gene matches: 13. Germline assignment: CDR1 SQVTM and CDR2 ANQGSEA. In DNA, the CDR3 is TGCAGCGCCTCAGGGGGTTTGGCCCTATACAATGAGCAGTTCTTC. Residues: CSASGGLALYNEQFF.

Written as DNA, the CDR3 is TGTGCCAGCAAAAGGGGTGAGACCTACGAGCAGTACTTC. Protein: CASKRGETYEQYF. This sequence joins TRBV28 and TRBJ2-7, with D possibly matching TRBD1 (5 bases). The V and J ends lost 7 bases and 2 bases respectively, with 12 bases between them. The CDR3 spans 13 residues. CDR1 and CDR2 from the germline V gene are MDHEN and SYDVKM.

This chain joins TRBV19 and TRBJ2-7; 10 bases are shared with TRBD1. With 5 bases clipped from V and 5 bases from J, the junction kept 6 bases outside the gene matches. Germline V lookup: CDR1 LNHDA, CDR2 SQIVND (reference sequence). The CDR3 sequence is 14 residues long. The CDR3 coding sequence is TGTGCCAGTAGTGCGACAGGGGGCACTGACGAGCAGTACTTC. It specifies CASSATGGTDEQYF.

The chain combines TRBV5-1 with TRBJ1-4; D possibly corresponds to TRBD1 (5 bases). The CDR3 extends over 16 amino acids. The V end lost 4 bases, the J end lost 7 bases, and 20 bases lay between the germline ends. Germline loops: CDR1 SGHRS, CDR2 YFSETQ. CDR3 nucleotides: TGCGCCAGCAGCGCTCTGGGGCAGGCAACTGGTGAAAAACTGTTTTTT. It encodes CASSALGQATGEKLFF.

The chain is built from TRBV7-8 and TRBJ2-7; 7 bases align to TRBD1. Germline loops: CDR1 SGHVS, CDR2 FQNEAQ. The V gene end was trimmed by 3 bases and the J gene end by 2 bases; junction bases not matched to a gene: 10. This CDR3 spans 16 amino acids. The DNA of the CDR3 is TGTGCCAGCAGCTTCCTTATACGAGGACAGGCCTACGAGCAGTACTTC. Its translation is CASSFLIRGQAYEQYF.

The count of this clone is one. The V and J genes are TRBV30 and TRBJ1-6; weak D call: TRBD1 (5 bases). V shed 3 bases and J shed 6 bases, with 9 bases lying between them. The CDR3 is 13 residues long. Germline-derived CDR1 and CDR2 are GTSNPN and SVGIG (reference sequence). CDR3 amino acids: CAWRGLINSPLHF. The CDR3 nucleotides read TGTGCCTGGAGGGGACTGATTAATTCACCCCTCCACTTT.

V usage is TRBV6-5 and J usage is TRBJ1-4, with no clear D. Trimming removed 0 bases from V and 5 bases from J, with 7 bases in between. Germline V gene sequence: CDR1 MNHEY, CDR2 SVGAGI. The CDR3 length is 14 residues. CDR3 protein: CASSYSTANEKLFF. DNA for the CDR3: TGTGCCAGCAGTTACTCCACAGCAAATGAAAAACTGTTTTTT.

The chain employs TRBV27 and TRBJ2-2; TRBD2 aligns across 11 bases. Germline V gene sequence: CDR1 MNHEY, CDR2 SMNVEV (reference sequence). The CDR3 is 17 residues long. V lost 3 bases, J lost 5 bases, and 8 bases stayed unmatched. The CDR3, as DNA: TGTGCCAGCAGTTTGGTTAGCGGGAGGGCCGGAACCGGGGAGCTGTTTTTT. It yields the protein CASSLVSGRAGTGELFF.

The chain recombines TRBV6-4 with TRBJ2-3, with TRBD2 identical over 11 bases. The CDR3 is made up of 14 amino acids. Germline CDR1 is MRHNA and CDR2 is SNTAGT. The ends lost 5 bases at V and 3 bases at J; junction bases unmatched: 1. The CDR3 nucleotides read TGTGCCAGCAGTCCTAGCGGGGGGACAGATACGCAGTATTTT. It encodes CASSPSGGTDTQYF.

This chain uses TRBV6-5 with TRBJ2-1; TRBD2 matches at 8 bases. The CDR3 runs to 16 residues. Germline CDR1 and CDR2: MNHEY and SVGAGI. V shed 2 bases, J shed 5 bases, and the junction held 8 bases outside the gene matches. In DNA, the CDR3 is TGTGCCAGCAGTTACAAGGTGACTAGCGAGGACAATGAGCAGTTCTTC. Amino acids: CASSYKVTSEDNEQFF.

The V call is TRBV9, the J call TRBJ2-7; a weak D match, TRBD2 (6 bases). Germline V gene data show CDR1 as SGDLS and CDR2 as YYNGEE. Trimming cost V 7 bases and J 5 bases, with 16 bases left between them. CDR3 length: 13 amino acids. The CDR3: CASGPGGINEQYF. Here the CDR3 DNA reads TGTGCCAGCGGCCCTGGCGGGATCAACGAGCAGTACTTC.